These 10 T cell receptor beta chains were sequenced from one sample in a study of blood T cell repertoires in COVID-19. Libraries were prepared by immunoSEQ multiplex PCR; TCRdb keeps only in-frame clonotypes and omits some of them. The sample includes around 100,000 clones, 70% to 80% of them seen just once. The sequenced sample was peripheral blood. The source of these receptors is a woman in her sixties or seventies with acute or convalescent COVID-19.

The chain couples TRBV7-2 to TRBJ1-3; D is undetermined. Germline-derived CDR1 and CDR2 are SGHTA and FQGNSA. Trimming cost V 1 base and J 0 bases, with 7 bases left between them. This CDR3 has 15 amino acids. The CDR3 sequence: CASSLGALSGNTIYF. CDR3 in DNA: TGTGCCAGCAGCTTAGGGGCGCTCTCTGGAAACACCATATATTTT.

This clone was detected only once. The chain couples TRBV2 to TRBJ2-4; D might be TRBD1 (7 bases). Trimming took 0 bases from V and 9 from J, leaving 9 bases between them. CDR1 and CDR2 from the germline V gene are SNHLY and FYNNEI. The CDR3 sequence is 13 residues long. The CDR3 here is CASSEARGAIQYF. The CDR3 DNA reads as TGTGCCAGCAGTGAAGCCAGGGGGGCCATTCAGTACTTC.

This clone was seen only a few times. The gene calls are TRBV6-5 and TRBJ2-5, with TRBD1 matching 7 bases. Per the germline V gene, CDR1 is MNHEY and CDR2 is SVGAGI. V lost 8 bases, J lost 3 bases, and 6 bases stayed unmatched. The CDR3 sequence is 13 residues long. The CDR3 here is CASVRGSEETQYF. CDR3 in DNA: TGTGCCAGCGTCAGGGGGTCCGAAGAGACCCAGTACTTC.

The V gene is TRBV11-2, the J gene TRBJ2-1, with D possibly being TRBD2 (5 bases). The V gene lost 1 base and the J gene lost 4 bases, with 11 bases spanning the gap. Germline V gives CDR1 SGHAT, CDR2 FQNNGV. This CDR3 contains 15 residues. The CDR3 bases are TGTGCCAGCAGCTTAGGTGCTAGCCAGTACAATGAGCAGTTCTTC. Translating gives CASSLGASQYNEQFF.

The chain couples TRBV5-1 to TRBJ1-5; D might be TRBD1 (5 bases). The ends were cut back, 0 bases at V and 0 bases at J, with 10 bases in the middle. The CDR3 is 16 residues long. Per the germline V gene, CDR1 is SGHRS and CDR2 is YFSETQ. The CDR3 DNA sequence: TGCGCCAGCAGCTTGGCCCCGACAGATAGCAATCAGCCCCAGCATTTT. This gives the protein CASSLAPTDSNQPQHF.

This clone was counted once. V gene TRBV9 combines with J gene TRBJ2-2; TRBD2 matches 12 bases. The germline V gene has CDR1 SGDLS and CDR2 YYNGEE. V was clipped by 4 bases and J by 6 bases; unmatched bases: 4. The CDR3 contains 15 residues. In nucleotides, the CDR3 is TGTGCCAGCAGCCCACGGACTAGCGGGGCCGGGGAGCTGTTTTTT. Its translation is CASSPRTSGAGELFF.

The V gene is TRBV5-1, the J gene TRBJ1-2, with unresolved D. The CDR3 loop spans 14 amino acids. V lost 4 bases to trimming and J lost 0 bases, with 10 bases between them. From germline, CDR1 is SGHRS and CDR2 YFSETQ. CDR3 coding DNA: TGCGCCAGCAGCCCCGGGGATACTAACTATGGCTACACCTTC. This codes for CASSPGDTNYGYTF.

J is TRBJ1-5 and V is TRBV29-1; 8 bases are a match to TRBD1. There are 15 residues in the CDR3. The germline V gene has CDR1 SQVTM and CDR2 ANQGSEA. Trimming at V came to 6 bases and at J to 6 bases, leaving 13 bases not matched to a gene. The CDR3 DNA sequence: TGCAGCGTCCCTTCTTCAGGGGGCGCGGGTCAGCCCCAGCATTTT. Its translation is CSVPSSGGAGQPQHF.

This clone was observed a few times. The CDR3 sequence is CASSQSTGDSPLHF. The CDR3 DNA is TGTGCCAGCAGCCAGTCGACAGGGGACTCACCCCTCCACTTT. The gene calls are TRBV2 and TRBJ1-6; 8 positions match TRBD1. The germline V gene has CDR1 SNHLY and CDR2 FYNNEI. The trim removed 6 bases at V and 10 bases at J, leaving 8 bases unmatched. The CDR3 contains 14 residues.

The V and J genes are TRBV5-1 and TRBJ2-3, with D tentatively TRBD2 (5 bases). Germline V gene data show CDR1 as SGHRS and CDR2 as YFSETQ. Trimming shortened V by 6 bases and J by 5 bases, and 13 bases separated the two germline ends. The CDR3 totals 13 residues. In DNA, the CDR3 is TGCGCCAGCACCCGGAGGAGCGGAGATACGCAGTATTTT. Translation: CASTRRSGDTQYF.